This T cell receptor (beta chain) appears in the sequencing data of a study of control samples from healthy donors and cancer patients. This CDR3 is 17 amino acids long. The germline gives CDR1 SGDLS, CDR2 YYNGEE. V lost 5 bases, J lost 8 bases, and 15 bases stayed unmatched. The repertoire was sequenced with immunoSEQ multiplex PCR; TCRdb's copy has only in-frame clones and lacks some. Seen here are 80,000 to 100,000 clones, around nine tenths observed once, and the top ten hold 3%. The chain has TRBV9 and TRBJ2-1; 11 nucleotides align to TRBD2. Sample: blood. The receptor comes from a human donor in good health. The donor label of this sample is uncertain. The CDR3 DNA follows: TGTGCCAGCAGAGTCGGTGGTAGCGGGGGGGCCCCTGATGAGCAGTTCTTC. As protein: CASRVGGSGGAPDEQFF.